Described below is a single T cell receptor (beta chain) sequence and its context. The antigen remains undetermined. The record originates from a study of T cell responses to AZD1222 COVID-19 vaccine. General observations from the study: The study reported that nearly half of spike-specific TCRs target unmutated variant regions. Among AZD1222 vaccinees, only six were seropositive at baseline. Mostly white British, mostly female donors; authors suggested clonal diversity may be underestimated.

Data came from immunoSEQ multiplex PCR; TCRdb stores just in-frame clones and leaves some out. The sample holds some 140,000 clones, 91% seen once. Sequenced here: peripheral blood, sampled 28 days after the second AZD1222 dose. This receptor was identified in an adult who received the AZD1222 COVID-19 vaccine.

The CDR3 sequence: CASSQEGGTEAFF. The DNA for the CDR3 is TGCGCCAGCAGCCAAGAAGGAGGGACTGAAGCTTTCTTT. This sequence joins TRBV4-1 and TRBJ1-1; D gene uncertain. V lost 0 bases to trimming and J lost 5 bases, with 7 bases between them. The CDR3 runs 13 residues. Germline V gives CDR1 MGHRA, CDR2 YSYEKL.